The 16 T cell receptor beta chains presented below share a single source sample, sequenced in a study of cytotoxic CD8 clonotypes in ibrutinib-treated CLL. The data were produced by immunoSEQ multiplex PCR, yet TCRdb's version contains in-frame clones alone and is incomplete. The sample has hundreds of thousands of clones, roughly 70% seen once. Sequences were derived from PBMCs, sampled after 24 months of ibrutinib treatment. The receptors were gathered from a human donor with chronic lymphocytic leukemia.

V is TRBV6-5 and J is TRBJ2-1, with D possibly matching TRBD2 (5 bases). The germline V gene has CDR1 MNHEY and CDR2 SVGAGI. The length of the CDR3 is 15 residues. With 6 bases removed from V and 0 bases from J, the gap between germline ends came to 12 bases. For the CDR3, the DNA is TGTGCCAGCAGCGATGGGGAGAGCTCCTACAATGAGCAGTTCTTC. Its translation is CASSDGESSYNEQFF.

The chain recombines TRBV28 with TRBJ2-5; D call uncertain. The V gene lost 10 bases and the J gene lost 4 bases, with 13 bases spanning the gap. The V gene's germline CDR1 is MDHEN and CDR2 SYDVKM. The CDR3 covers 12 residues. The CDR3: CATGLGPETQYF. The CDR3 DNA reads TGTGCCACGGGCCTCGGCCCAGAGACCCAGTACTTC.

This clone showed up just a few times. The gene calls are TRBV28 and TRBJ2-2; possibly TRBD1 for D (6 bases). The CDR3 length is 13 residues. Germline-derived CDR1 and CDR2 are MDHEN and SYDVKM. Trimming stripped 7 bases from V and 1 base from J, with 7 bases between. The CDR3 loop is CASTGQNTGELFF. The CDR3 DNA is TGTGCCAGCACGGGACAGAACACCGGGGAGCTGTTTTTT.

This chain links TRBV20-1 with TRBJ1-2; no firm D call. The CDR3 loop spans 11 amino acids. Trimming stripped 6 bases from V and 3 bases from J, with 8 bases between. CDR1 is DFQATT and CDR2 is SNEGSKA in the germline V gene (reference sequence). DNA for the CDR3: TGCAGTGCGTACCTACACTATGGCTACACCTTC. The encoded protein is CSAYLHYGYTF.

The chain recombines TRBV2 with TRBJ2-7; 10 nucleotides agree with TRBD2. In germline, CDR1 is SNHLY, CDR2 FYNNEI. Losses at the gene ends were 6 bases for V and 3 bases for J; bases not matched to a gene: 8. This CDR3 contains 15 residues. The CDR3 bases are TGTGCCAGCAGCAACCCGGGACTAGCGAGCTACGAGCAGTACTTC. Protein sequence: CASSNPGLASYEQYF.

The chain combines TRBV2 with TRBJ2-3; D not certain. The CDR3 extends over 12 amino acids. Germline lookup yields CDR1 SNHLY and CDR2 FYNNEI. The ends were cut back, 2 bases at V and 7 bases at J, with 7 bases in the middle. The CDR3 loop reads CASSEPPNTQYF. The DNA for the CDR3 is TGTGCCAGCAGTGAACCCCCGAATACGCAGTATTTT.

The chain's CDR3 is CASSLDLRQDGYTF. CDR3 DNA: TGTGCCAGCAGCTTAGACCTAAGACAAGATGGCTACACCTTC. This chain links TRBV7-9 with TRBJ1-2; D is uncertain. V lost 1 base and J lost 6, with 12 bases in between. This CDR3 region has 14 residues. Looked up from germline, CDR1 is SEHNR and CDR2 is FQNEAQ (reference sequence).

This clone was seen only once. V gene TRBV4-2 combines with J gene TRBJ2-5; TRBD2 aligns across 8 bases. The CDR3 loop spans 17 amino acids. J lost 3 bases, V lost 1 base, and 10 bases had no gene match. Germline lookup yields CDR1 LGHNA and CDR2 YNFKEQ. CDR3 loop: CASSQGDDSGIEETQYF. The CDR3 DNA follows: TGTGCCAGCAGCCAAGGGGATGATAGCGGGATCGAAGAGACCCAGTACTTC.

V usage is TRBV28 and J usage is TRBJ2-6; tentative D call: TRBD1 (5 bases). In germline, CDR1 is MDHEN, CDR2 SYDVKM. The CDR3 contains 15 residues. Trimming stripped 8 bases from V and 2 bases from J, with 13 bases between. The CDR3 DNA sequence: TGTGCCAGCGGGGCCTTTTCTACTGGGGCCAACGTCCTGACTTTC. Amino acids: CASGAFSTGANVLTF.

The chain is built from TRBV27 and TRBJ2-7, with 9 bases aligning to TRBD2. The CDR3 consists of 18 residues. V lost 9 bases, J lost 5 bases, and 23 bases stayed unmatched. The germline V gene encodes CDR1 MNHEY and CDR2 SMNVEV (reference sequence). The CDR3 nucleotides read TGTGCCAGTTCTCAGAGAGGGTGGCGGGAGGGCCCAGCCGACGAGCAGTACTTC. This encodes CASSQRGWREGPADEQYF.

The table lists this clone with a few counts. This chain links TRBV5-5 with TRBJ2-7, with a weak D call TRBD1 (6 bases). The V gene lost 5 bases and the J gene lost 3 bases, with 12 bases spanning the gap. The CDR3 spans 13 residues. The germline CDR1 and CDR2 sequences are SGHKS and YYEKEE (reference sequence). The CDR3 region is CASRRDKIYEQYF. Written as DNA, the CDR3 is TGTGCCAGCAGACGGGACAAAATCTACGAGCAGTACTTC.

This clone was detected only once. V gene TRBV18 combines with J gene TRBJ1-1; D is unclear. Trimming stripped 6 bases from V and 4 bases from J, with 12 bases between. The CDR3 sequence is 13 residues long. Germline lookup yields CDR1 KGHSH and CDR2 LQKENI. The CDR3 sequence is CASSGGEGTEAFF. CDR3 nucleotide sequence: TGTGCCAGCTCGGGAGGTGAGGGCACTGAAGCTTTCTTT.

V and J are TRBV19 and TRBJ2-7; no definite D call. There are 15 residues in the CDR3. Trimming pared 3 bases from V and 4 bases from J, leaving 16 bases between. Germline values: CDR1 LNHDA, CDR2 SQIVND (reference sequence). CDR3 residues: CASSMKGSGPYEQYF. CDR3 nucleotides: TGTGCCAGTAGTATGAAAGGATCGGGTCCTTACGAGCAGTACTTC.

The genes are TRBV6-5 and TRBJ1-4, with D hard to call. Germline lookup yields CDR1 MNHEY and CDR2 SVGAGI. The CDR3 consists of 13 residues. V was trimmed by 10 bases and J by 7 bases, leaving 16 bases between them. The DNA of the CDR3 is TGTGCCACCCAGTTGGCCCGAGGTGAAAAACTGTTTTTT. Its translation: CATQLARGEKLFF.

This clone has a count of ten or more. The chain couples TRBV2 to TRBJ1-1; D remains unclear. CDR1 is SNHLY and CDR2 is FYNNEI in the germline V gene. The CDR3 consists of 13 residues. Trimming removed 3 bases from V and 3 bases from J, with 8 bases in between. CDR3 in amino acids: CASSEDRDTEAFF. CDR3 DNA: TGTGCCAGCAGTGAGGATCGGGACACTGAAGCTTTCTTT.

V is TRBV27 and J is TRBJ2-7; D gene unclear. The V end lost 2 bases, the J end lost 6 bases, and 11 bases lay between the germline ends. CDR3 length: 13 amino acids. CDR1 MNHEY and CDR2 SMNVEV come from the germline V gene (reference sequence). In nucleotides, the CDR3 is TGTGCCAGCAGTTTACTTAGTAGTAGCGAGCAGTACTTC. It encodes CASSLLSSSEQYF.